This is a list of T cell receptor beta chains from one sample in a study of OX40 agonist ivuxolimab in advanced cancers. Clones were read by immunoSEQ multiplex PCR, and TCRdb kept only the in-frame ones, dropping some. This sample carries 77,000 or so clones, approximately 95% of them seen once, and the ten largest clones take 0.32%. The specimen was CD4+ or CD8+ T cells sorted from blood, collected in a trial of the OX40 agonist ivuxolimab. The receptors shown here come from an adult with an advanced solid tumor such as melanoma, head and neck, liver or kidney cancer. Both conserved end residues are part of each CDR3. A D gene is named only where the DNA matches it firmly. Part of the rows lack a size; the others show once, few, many or a class for expanded clones.

J,size,V,D,CDR3,DNA
TRBJ2-7,-,TRBV27,-,CASSFGAGNSYEQYF,TGTGCCAGCAGTTTTGGGGCAGGGAACTCCTACGAGCAGTACTTC
TRBJ1-1,-,TRBV2,-,CASLGRRDTEAFF,TGTGCCAGCCTGGGAAGAAGGGACACTGAAGCTTTCTTT
TRBJ1-1,few,TRBV30,-,CACRGEVGTEAFF,TGTGCCTGCCGAGGGGAGGTGGGCACTGAAGCTTTCTTT
TRBJ1-6,-,TRBV7-8,TRBD1,CASSFVGQGNSPLHF,TGTGCCAGCAGCTTTGTCGGACAGGGTAATTCACCCCTCCACTTT
TRBJ2-2,-,TRBV5-4,-,CASNNRPAGSTGELFF,TGTGCCAGCAACAACCGTCCTGCGGGATCCACCGGGGAGCTGTTTTTT
TRBJ2-1,-,TRBV18,-,CASSPAQGAYNEQFF,TGTGCCAGCTCACCGGCGCAGGGAGCCTACAATGAGCAGTTCTTC
TRBJ1-4,-,TRBV9,TRBD1,CASSVTGTGGNEKLFF,TGTGCCAGCAGCGTGACCGGGACAGGAGGTAATGAAAAACTGTTTTTT
TRBJ2-2,-,TRBV19,-,CASSIAANTGELFF,TGTGCCAGTAGTATTGCGGCGAACACCGGGGAGCTGTTTTTT
TRBJ2-7,-,TRBV15,-,CATSRDRVSYEQYF,TGTGCCACCAGCAGAGATCGGGTTTCCTACGAGCAGTACTTC
TRBJ2-1,-,TRBV6-4,-,CASSDEGSYNEQFF,TGTGCCAGCAGTGACGAGGGGTCCTACAATGAGCAGTTCTTC
TRBJ2-1,-,TRBV7-7,-,CASSLGLADEQFF,TGTGCCAGCAGCCTCGGGCTGGCCGATGAGCAGTTCTTC
TRBJ2-7,once,TRBV5-1,-,CASSLATSQAYEQYF,TGCGCCAGCAGCTTGGCAACATCTCAAGCCTACGAGCAGTACTTC
TRBJ1-5,-,TRBV7-9,-,CASSPGMGSNNQPQHF,TGTGCCAGCAGCCCGGGGATGGGTTCGAACAATCAGCCCCAGCATTTT
TRBJ2-1,-,TRBV4-1,-,CASSRPGTAGNNEQFF,TGCGCCAGCAGCCGCCCCGGGACGGCCGGGAACAATGAGCAGTTCTTC
TRBJ1-2,-,TRBV29-1,-,CSVDDRQEANYGYTF,TGCAGCGTTGACGACAGACAGGAAGCCAACTATGGCTACACCTTC
TRBJ2-3,once,TRBV7-7,TRBD2,CASSLSGGEDTQYF,TGTGCCAGCAGCTTATCCGGGGGGGAAGATACGCAGTATTTT
TRBJ2-2,-,TRBV7-3,TRBD1,CASSPSPPGQGSTGELFF,TGTGCCAGCAGCCCATCCCCCCCGGGACAGGGTTCCACCGGGGAGCTGTTTTTT
TRBJ1-5,-,TRBV7-8,-,CASSLVQGGQPQHF,TGTGCCAGCAGCTTAGTACAGGGTGGACAGCCCCAGCATTTT
TRBJ2-3,few,TRBV9,TRBD1,CASSVGFTGGTDTQYF,TGTGCCAGCAGCGTAGGTTTCACAGGGGGCACAGATACGCAGTATTTT
TRBJ2-3,-,TRBV10-3,-,CAISESASTDTQYF,TGTGCCATCAGTGAGTCGGCTAGCACAGATACGCAGTATTTT
TRBJ2-5,-,TRBV5-1,TRBD2,CASSLDLAGKETQYF,TGCGCCAGCAGCCTGGACCTAGCGGGAAAAGAGACCCAGTACTTC
TRBJ1-4,once,TRBV4-1,-,CASSQAGATNEKLFF,TGCGCCAGCAGCCAAGCAGGGGCAACTAATGAAAAACTGTTTTTT
TRBJ2-1,-,TRBV11-2,-,CASSLAGAAYNEQFF,TGTGCCAGCAGCTTAGCGGGGGCTGCCTACAATGAGCAGTTCTTC
TRBJ1-5,-,TRBV18,TRBD1,CASSPTGETQPQHF,TGTGCCAGCTCACCGACAGGGGAGACTCAGCCCCAGCATTTT
TRBJ2-2,once,TRBV7-2,TRBD2,CASSVASGTSGELFF,TGTGCCAGCAGCGTCGCTAGCGGGACGAGCGGGGAGCTGTTTTTT
TRBJ2-7,few,TRBV5-1,-,CASSLGQSYEQYF,TGCGCCAGCAGCTTGGGGCAGTCCTACGAGCAGTACTTC
TRBJ1-2,-,TRBV18,-,CASSPGVNYGYTF,TGTGCCAGCTCACCCGGTGTTAACTATGGCTACACCTTC
TRBJ2-5,-,TRBV28,TRBD1,CASSLGTVSETQYF,TGTGCCAGCAGTTTAGGGACAGTGTCGGAGACCCAGTACTTC
TRBJ2-1,-,TRBV13,TRBD2,CASSFSGGAREQFF,TGTGCCAGCAGCTTCAGCGGGGGGGCGCGTGAGCAGTTCTTC
TRBJ1-4,-,TRBV18,TRBD1,CASSSDRANEKLFF,TGTGCCAGCTCATCGGACAGGGCGAATGAAAAACTGTTTTTT
TRBJ2-5,-,TRBV25-1,-,CASSEFTGLETQYF,TGTGCCAGCAGTGAATTTACAGGGTTGGAGACCCAGTACTTC
TRBJ2-3,-,TRBV4-1,TRBD1,CASSQDGQGASDTQYF,TGCGCCAGCAGCCAAGATGGACAGGGGGCATCAGATACGCAGTATTTT
TRBJ2-7,-,TRBV5-1,-,CASSRLGLREQYF,TGCGCCAGCAGCAGGCTCGGGTTGCGGGAGCAGTACTTC
TRBJ2-2,-,TRBV28,TRBD1,CASSTRTGTGELFF,TGTGCCAGCAGTACGCGGACAGGCACCGGGGAGCTGTTTTTT
TRBJ2-7,-,TRBV28,-,CASGTGYEQYF,TGTGCCAGCGGAACAGGCTACGAGCAGTACTTC
TRBJ2-4,-,TRBV29-1,-,CSVDWTGAPDIQYF,TGCAGCGTTGATTGGACGGGGGCCCCAGACATTCAGTACTTC
TRBJ2-7,few,TRBV5-4,TRBD2,CASSLEGTSGQYF,TGTGCCAGCAGCTTGGAGGGGACTAGCGGGCAGTACTTC
TRBJ2-2,once,TRBV7-3,-,CASSLMVSPNTGELFF,TGTGCCAGCAGCTTAATGGTATCCCCGAACACCGGGGAGCTGTTTTTT
TRBJ1-2,-,TRBV29-1,-,CSVETAEYGYTF,TGCAGCGTTGAAACCGCGGAATATGGCTACACCTTC
TRBJ2-3,-,TRBV7-3,-,CASSSKGLITDTQYF,TGTGCCAGCAGCTCAAAGGGACTTATCACAGATACGCAGTATTTT
TRBJ1-4,-,TRBV15,-,CATSGLGVGPEKLFF,TGTGCCACCAGCGGTTTAGGTGTCGGGCCCGAAAAACTGTTTTTT
TRBJ2-1,-,TRBV6-5,TRBD2,CASRLSGRLANEQFF,TGTGCCAGCAGACTTAGCGGGAGGTTGGCCAATGAGCAGTTCTTC
TRBJ2-7,-,TRBV6-1,-,CASSLTGTLYEQYF,TGTGCCAGCAGTCTAACCGGGACACTCTACGAGCAGTACTTC
TRBJ2-3,-,TRBV7-9,TRBD2,CASSYGTNTDTQYF,TGTGCCAGCAGCTATGGGACTAACACAGATACGCAGTATTTT
TRBJ1-1,-,TRBV27,-,CASSLLGQKAFF,TGTGCCAGCAGTTTACTAGGGCAGAAAGCTTTCTTT
TRBJ2-7,-,TRBV10-3,-,CAIAGGYEQYF,TGTGCCATCGCAGGGGGGTACGAGCAGTACTTC
TRBJ1-6,-,TRBV5-4,TRBD1,CASSQGQPNSPLHF,TGTGCCAGCAGCCAGGGACAGCCTAATTCACCCCTCCACTTT
TRBJ1-1,once,TRBV18,-,CASSPPSRGSTEAFF,TGTGCCAGCTCACCACCGTCCCGGGGATCCACTGAAGCTTTCTTT
TRBJ1-5,-,TRBV28,-,CASSFSGNQPQHF,TGTGCCAGCAGTTTTAGCGGCAATCAGCCCCAGCATTTT
TRBJ2-1,-,TRBV5-1,-,CASNDGGSYNEQFF,TGCGCCAGCAACGACGGGGGCTCCTACAATGAGCAGTTCTTC
TRBJ2-3,-,TRBV9,-,CASSASPVSTDTQYF,TGTGCCAGCAGCGCCTCCCCTGTGAGTACAGATACGCAGTATTTT
TRBJ1-4,-,TRBV7-9,-,CASSLGGGSTNEKLFF,TGTGCCAGCAGCCTCGGAGGGGGGTCGACTAATGAAAAACTGTTTTTT
TRBJ2-2,-,TRBV7-9,TRBD2,CASTGATSGSGELFF,TGTGCCAGCACTGGGGCCACTAGCGGATCCGGGGAGCTGTTTTTT
TRBJ2-2,-,TRBV5-1,TRBD2,CASSPRTSVNTGELFF,TGCGCCAGCAGCCCGAGGACTAGCGTGAACACCGGGGAGCTGTTTTTT